The rows below give T cell receptor beta chains drawn from one sample of a study of blood T cell repertoires in COVID-19. The repertoire was sequenced with immunoSEQ multiplex PCR; TCRdb's copy has only in-frame clones and lacks some. The sample lists approximately 12,000 clones, about 90% occurring once. The sample consisted of peripheral blood. The receptors come from a woman aged 70 to 79 with active COVID-19. The CDR3 runs from the conserved cysteine through the conserved F or W. A D gene is named only where the DNA matches it firmly. For some rows the clone size is stated as once, few or many, or as a class when expanded; others skip it.

d_call clone_size j_call v_call cdr3_nt cdr3_aa
. . TRBJ1-2 TRBV3-1/TRBV3-2 TGTGCCAGCAGCCAAGTTGGCCCCGCGGGGATGCATGGCTACACCTTC CASSQVGPAGMHGYTF
. once TRBJ2-5 TRBV27 TGTGCCAGCAGTCCAGAATGGCCCGCCTTTCTGGAGACCCAGTACTTC CASSPEWPAFLETQYF
. . TRBJ2-7 TRBV30 TGTGCCTGGAGTATCCAGGGGCCCTACGAGCAGTACTTC CAWSIQGPYEQYF
. . TRBJ2-5 TRBV5-5 TGTGCCAGCAGCTTGCCCGGGAAAGAGACCCAGTACTTC CASSLPGKETQYF
. . TRBJ2-5 TRBV19 TGTGCCAGTAGTATTGGACAGCAAGAGACCCAGTACTTC CASSIGQQETQYF
. . TRBJ2-3 TRBV7-8 TGTGCCAGCAGCTTTCTGGCCAGCACAGATACGCAGTATTTT CASSFLASTDTQYF
TRBD2 . TRBJ2-7 TRBV5-1 TGCGCCAGCAGCTTGATGCTTTCGGGGGGGAACTACGAGCAGTACTTC CASSLMLSGGNYEQYF
. . TRBJ1-2 TRBV3-1/TRBV3-2 TGTGCCAGCAGCCAAGATTACTTCAGGGAGGGCGGCTACACCTTC CASSQDYFREGGYTF
TRBD2 once TRBJ2-3 TRBV19 TGTGCCAGTACCAGACTAGCGGGAGGTGAGGATACGCAGTATTTT CASTRLAGGEDTQYF
TRBD2 . TRBJ2-1 TRBV6-2/TRBV6-3 TGTGCCAGCAGTTACTTGCGGGAGGGGACCTTCGAGTATGAGCAGTTCTTC CASSYLREGTFEYEQFF
. . TRBJ2-7 TRBV5-4 TGTGCCAGCAGCCCGACAAGGGGATCTTGGGAGCAGTACTTC CASSPTRGSWEQYF
TRBD1 few TRBJ2-2 TRBV5-6 TGTGCCAGCAGCTTGGGGACAGGGGACACCGGGGAGCTGTTTTTT CASSLGTGDTGELFF
TRBD1 . TRBJ1-4 TRBV13 TGTGCCAGCAGCTCCGGAGAGAGGGACAGGGCAACTAATGAAAAACTGTTTTTT CASSSGERDRATNEKLFF
TRBD2 once TRBJ2-7 TRBV19 TGTGCCACGGGGCTAGCGGGAGCCTACGAGCAGTACTTC CATGLAGAYEQYF
TRBD2 . TRBJ2-7 TRBV5-1 TGCGCCAGCAGCTTGGCGGTAGCGGGAGGGCCCGAGCAGTACTTC CASSLAVAGGPEQYF
. . TRBJ1-1 TRBV10-3 TGTGCCAGCAAGGTGCAGGGGAACACTGAAGCTTTCTTT CASKVQGNTEAFF
TRBD1 . TRBJ2-1 TRBV19 TGTGCCAGTAAGACAGGGAGCTCCTACAATGAGCAGTTCTTC CASKTGSSYNEQFF
TRBD2 . TRBJ2-5 TRBV27 TGTGCCAGCAAACCGACTTATAGGACTAGCGGGACCCAAGAGACCCAGTACTTC CASKPTYRTSGTQETQYF
. . TRBJ1-1 TRBV27 TGTGCCAGCATCGCCAGGGCCGATATGAACACTGAAGCTTTCTTT CASIARADMNTEAFF
. . TRBJ2-4 TRBV4-1 TGCGCCAGCAGCCTGGAATTAGCGGTCCTAGCCAAAAACATTCAGTACTTC CASSLELAVLAKNIQYF
TRBD2 once TRBJ2-5 TRBV9 TGTGCCAGCAGCGTAGCGAGAGGGACTAGCGGGTTGGAGACCCAGTACTTC CASSVARGTSGLETQYF
. . TRBJ2-3 TRBV6-1 TGTGCCAGCAGCCGGGGGGATACGCAGTATTTT CASSRGDTQYF
TRBD2 few TRBJ2-5 TRBV5-4 TGTGCCAGCAGCTTGGTTGGGACTAGCGGCCAAGAGACCCAGTACTTC CASSLVGTSGQETQYF